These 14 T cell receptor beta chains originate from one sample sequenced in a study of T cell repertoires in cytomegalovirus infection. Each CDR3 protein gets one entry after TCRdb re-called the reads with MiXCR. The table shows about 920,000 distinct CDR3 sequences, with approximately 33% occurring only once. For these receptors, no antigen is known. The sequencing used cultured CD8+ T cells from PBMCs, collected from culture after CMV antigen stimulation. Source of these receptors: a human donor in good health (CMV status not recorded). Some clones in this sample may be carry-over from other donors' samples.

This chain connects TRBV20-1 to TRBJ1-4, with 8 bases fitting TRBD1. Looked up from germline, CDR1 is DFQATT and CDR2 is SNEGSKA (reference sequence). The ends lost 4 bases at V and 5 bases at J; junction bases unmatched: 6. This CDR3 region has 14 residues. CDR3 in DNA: TGCAGTGCTACTCCGGGACAGGCGAATGAAAAACTGTTTTTT. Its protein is CSATPGQANEKLFF.

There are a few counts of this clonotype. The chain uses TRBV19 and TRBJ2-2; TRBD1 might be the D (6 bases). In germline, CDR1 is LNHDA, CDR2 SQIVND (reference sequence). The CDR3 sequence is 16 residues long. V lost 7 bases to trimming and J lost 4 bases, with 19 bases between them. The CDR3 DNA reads TGTGCCAGTACCGATGGTCAGGGGTTCTCCACCGGGGAGCTGTTTTTT. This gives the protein CASTDGQGFSTGELFF.

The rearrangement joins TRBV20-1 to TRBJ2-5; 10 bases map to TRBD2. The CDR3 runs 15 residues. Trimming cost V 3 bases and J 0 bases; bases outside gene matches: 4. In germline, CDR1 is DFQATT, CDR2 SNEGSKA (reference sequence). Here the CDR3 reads CSASRAGGYQETQYF. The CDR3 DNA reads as TGCAGTGCTAGCCGAGCGGGGGGGTACCAAGAGACCCAGTACTTC.

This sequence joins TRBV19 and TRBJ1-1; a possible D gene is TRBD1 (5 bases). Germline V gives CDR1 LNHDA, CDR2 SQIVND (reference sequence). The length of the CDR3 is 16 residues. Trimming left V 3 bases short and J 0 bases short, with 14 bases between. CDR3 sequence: CASSIWKGRMNTEAFF. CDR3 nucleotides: TGTGCCAGTAGTATTTGGAAGGGACGAATGAACACTGAAGCTTTCTTT.

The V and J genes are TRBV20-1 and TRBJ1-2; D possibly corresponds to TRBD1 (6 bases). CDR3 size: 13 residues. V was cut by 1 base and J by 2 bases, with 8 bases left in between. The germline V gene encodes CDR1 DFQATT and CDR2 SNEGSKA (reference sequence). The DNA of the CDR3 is TGCAGTGCTAGAGGACAGGAGAACTATGGCTACACCTTC. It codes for CSARGQENYGYTF.

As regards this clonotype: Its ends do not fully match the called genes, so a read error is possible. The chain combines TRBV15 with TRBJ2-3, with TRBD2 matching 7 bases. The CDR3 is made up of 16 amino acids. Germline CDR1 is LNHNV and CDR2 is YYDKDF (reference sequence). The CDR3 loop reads CVTSSPTSSITDTQYF. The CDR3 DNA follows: TGTGTCACCAGCAGCCCGACTAGCTCCATCACAGATACGCAGTATTTT.

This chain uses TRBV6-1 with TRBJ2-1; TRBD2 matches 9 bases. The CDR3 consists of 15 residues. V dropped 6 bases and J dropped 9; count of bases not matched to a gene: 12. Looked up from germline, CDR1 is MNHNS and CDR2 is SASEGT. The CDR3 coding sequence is TGTGCCAGCAGCCGCGGGGGGGGGGTGATTCGTGAGCAGTTCTTC. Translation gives CASSRGGGVIREQFF.

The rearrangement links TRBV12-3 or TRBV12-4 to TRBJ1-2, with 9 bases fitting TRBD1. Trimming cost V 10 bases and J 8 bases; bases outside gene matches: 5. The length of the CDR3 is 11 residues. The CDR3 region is CANRGQGGYTF. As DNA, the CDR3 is TGTGCCAACAGGGGACAGGGCGGCTACACCTTC.

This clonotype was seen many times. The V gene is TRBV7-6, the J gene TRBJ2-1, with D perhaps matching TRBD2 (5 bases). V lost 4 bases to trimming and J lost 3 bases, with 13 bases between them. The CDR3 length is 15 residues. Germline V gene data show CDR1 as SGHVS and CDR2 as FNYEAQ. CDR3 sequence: CASSSIGGFYNEQFF. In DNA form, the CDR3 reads TGTGCCAGCAGCTCCATAGGAGGATTCTACAATGAGCAGTTCTTC.

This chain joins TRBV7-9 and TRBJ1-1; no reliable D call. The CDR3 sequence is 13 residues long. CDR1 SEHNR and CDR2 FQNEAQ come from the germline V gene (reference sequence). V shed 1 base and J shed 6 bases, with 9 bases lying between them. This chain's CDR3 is CASSLGAASEAFF. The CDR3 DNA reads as TGTGCCAGCAGCTTAGGGGCGGCGTCTGAAGCTTTCTTT. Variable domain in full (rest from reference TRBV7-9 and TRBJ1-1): DTGVSQNPRHKITKRGQNVTFRCDPISEHNRLYWYRQTLGQGPEFLTYFQNEAQLEKSRLLSDRFSAERPKGSFSTLEIQRTEQGDSAMYLCASSLGAASEAFFGQGTRLTVV.

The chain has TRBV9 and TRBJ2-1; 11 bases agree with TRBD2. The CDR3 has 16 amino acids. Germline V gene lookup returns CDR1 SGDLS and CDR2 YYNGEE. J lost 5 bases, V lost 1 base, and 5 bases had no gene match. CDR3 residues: CASSVNLAGGNNEQFF. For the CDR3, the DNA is TGTGCCAGCAGCGTAAACCTAGCGGGGGGAAACAATGAGCAGTTCTTC.

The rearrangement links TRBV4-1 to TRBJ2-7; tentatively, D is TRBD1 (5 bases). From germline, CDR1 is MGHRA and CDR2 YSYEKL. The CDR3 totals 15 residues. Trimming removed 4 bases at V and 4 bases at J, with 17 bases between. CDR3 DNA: TGCGCCAGCAGCCTCAATTCTGGCTCAGGGTACGAGCAGTACTTC. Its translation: CASSLNSGSGYEQYF.

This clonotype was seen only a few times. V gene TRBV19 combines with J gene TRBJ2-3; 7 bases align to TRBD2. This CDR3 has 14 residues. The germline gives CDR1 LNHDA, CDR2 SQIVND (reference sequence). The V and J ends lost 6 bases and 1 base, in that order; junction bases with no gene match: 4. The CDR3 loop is CASSGGTRTDTQYF. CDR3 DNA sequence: TGTGCCAGTAGCGGGGGGACTCGCACAGATACGCAGTATTTT.

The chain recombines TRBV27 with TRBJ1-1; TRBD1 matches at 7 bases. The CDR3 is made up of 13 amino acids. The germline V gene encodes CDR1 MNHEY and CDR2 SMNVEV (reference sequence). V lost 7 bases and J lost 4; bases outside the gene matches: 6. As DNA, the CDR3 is TGTGCCAGCACCCAGGGGGGCGGCACTGAAGCTTTCTTT. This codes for CASTQGGGTEAFF.